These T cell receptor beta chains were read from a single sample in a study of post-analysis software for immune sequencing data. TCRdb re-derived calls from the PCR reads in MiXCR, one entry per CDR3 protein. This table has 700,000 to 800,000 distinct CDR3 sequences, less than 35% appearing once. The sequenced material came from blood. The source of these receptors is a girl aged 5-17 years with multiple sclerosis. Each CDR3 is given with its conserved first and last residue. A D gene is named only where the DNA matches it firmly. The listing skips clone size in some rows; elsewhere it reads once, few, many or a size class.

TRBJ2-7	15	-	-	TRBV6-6	TGTGCCAGCAGTTACAAGGGCGCAGGGGTAAGCGAGCAGTACTTC	CASSYKGAGVSEQYF
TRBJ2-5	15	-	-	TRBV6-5	TGTGCCAGCACTCCGAAGTTTGAAGGGACAATTGAGCAGTACTTC	CASTPKFEGTIEQYF
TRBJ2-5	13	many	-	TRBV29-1	TGCAGCGTTTCCGCCGGGGTGGGGGAGACCCAGTACTTC	CSVSAGVGETQYF
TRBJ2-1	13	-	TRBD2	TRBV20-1	TGCAGTGCGAGGACTAGCGGGAGCAATGAGCAGTTCTTC	CSARTSGSNEQFF
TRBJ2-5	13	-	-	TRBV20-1	TGCAGTGCTAGCGTAGTGGTCCAAGAGACCCAGTACTTC	CSASVVVQETQYF
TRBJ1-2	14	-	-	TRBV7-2	TGTGCCAGCAGCCTACCCCCAGGGTTTCAGGGCTACACCTTC	CASSLPPGFQGYTF
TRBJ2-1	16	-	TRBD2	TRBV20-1	TGCAGTGCTAGAGCGGAGGGACTAGGGAAAAACAATGAGCAGTTCTTC	CSARAEGLGKNNEQFF
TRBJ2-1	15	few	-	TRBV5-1	TGCGCCAGCAGCTTGATGAGACTCGTTGACAATGAGCAGTTCTTC	CASSLMRLVDNEQFF
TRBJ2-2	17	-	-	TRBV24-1	TGTGCCACCAGTCATTCGGGGGGACAGACAAACACCGGGGAGCTGTTTTTT	CATSHSGGQTNTGELFF
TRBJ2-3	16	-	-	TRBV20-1	TGCAGTGCCCGGGAGTACGGCGGATGGGCCACAGATACGCAGTATTTT	CSAREYGGWATDTQYF
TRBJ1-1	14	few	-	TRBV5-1	TGCGCCAGCAGCCCACGGGCGGTGAACACTGAAGCTTTCTTT	CASSPRAVNTEAFF
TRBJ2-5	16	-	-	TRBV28	TGTGCCAGCAGCCAACCCCTAGGGGTTTCGTTAGGGACCCAGTACTTC	CASSQPLGVSLGTQYF
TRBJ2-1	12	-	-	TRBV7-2	TGTGCCAGCAGCCAAAACCCTGGGGGGCAGTTCTTC	CASSQNPGGQFF
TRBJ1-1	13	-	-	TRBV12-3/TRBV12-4	TGTGCCAGTAGTTTAACGGCTTTCACTGAAGCTTTGTTT	CASSLTAFTEALF
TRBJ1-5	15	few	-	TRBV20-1	TGCAGTGCTAGAGACCATATCCGTAGCAATCAGCCCCAGCATTTT	CSARDHIRSNQPQHF
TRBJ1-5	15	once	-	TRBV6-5	TGTGCCAGCAGGTCCGGCGGGGGAGGCAATCAGCCCCAGCATTTT	CASRSGGGGNQPQHF
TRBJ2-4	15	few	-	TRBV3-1	TGTGCCAGCAGCCAAGAGGGGGCAGGGTCAAACATTCAGTACTTC	CASSQEGAGSNIQYF
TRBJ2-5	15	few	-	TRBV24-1	TGTGCCGCCAGTGACCCCGGTGAAGGGCGAGAGACCCAGTACTTC	CAASDPGEGRETQYF
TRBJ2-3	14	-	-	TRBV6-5	TGTGCCAGCAGTTACTCGCTGTCCGCAGATACGCAGTATTTT	CASSYSLSADTQYF
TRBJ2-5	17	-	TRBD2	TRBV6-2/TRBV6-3	TGTGCCAGCAGTTACTCTATATGGCTAGCGGGAGAAGAGACCCAGTACTTC	CASSYSIWLAGEETQYF
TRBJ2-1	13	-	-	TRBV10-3	TGTGCCATCCGGGGAGCGGCCGCCAATGAGCAGTTCTTC	CAIRGAAANEQFF
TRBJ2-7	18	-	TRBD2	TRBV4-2	TGTGCCGGCAGCCTTGGACTAGCGGGAGCCCCAACCACCTACGAGCAGTACTTC	CAGSLGLAGAPTTYEQYF
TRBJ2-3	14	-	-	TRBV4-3	TGCGCCAGCAGCCCGGCCCAGAGTGGGGATACGCAGTATTTT	CASSPAQSGDTQYF
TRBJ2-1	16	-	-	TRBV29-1	TGCAGCGTTGAAGGGGAAAGGGCCAGCTCCTACAATGAGCAGTTCTTC	CSVEGERASSYNEQFF
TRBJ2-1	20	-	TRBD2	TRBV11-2	TGTGCCAGCAGCTTCTTCCCTAAGACTAGCGGGAGGGGTTCCTACAATGAGCAGTTCTTC	CASSFFPKTSGRGSYNEQFF
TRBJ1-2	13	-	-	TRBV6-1	TGTGCCAGCAAGATGGACAGTTTCTCCGGCTACACCTTC	CASKMDSFSGYTF
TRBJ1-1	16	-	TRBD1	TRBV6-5	TGTGCCAGCAGTTACTCTTCCGGGACAGGGATCCCACAAGCTTTCTTT	CASSYSSGTGIPQAFF
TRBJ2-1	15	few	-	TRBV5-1	TGCGCCAGCAGCGGGCAACCTCAAGCCTACAATGAGCAGTTCTTC	CASSGQPQAYNEQFF
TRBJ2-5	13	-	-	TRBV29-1	TGCAGCGTTGAAGTATGGGGGCTAGAGACCCAGTACTTC	CSVEVWGLETQYF
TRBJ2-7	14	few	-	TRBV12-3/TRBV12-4	TGTGCCAGCAACAACGGAGGGGATCGCTACGAGCAGTACTTC	CASNNGGDRYEQYF
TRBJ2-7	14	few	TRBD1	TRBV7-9	TGTGCCAGCAGCTCCGGGGACAGGGGGTACGAGCAGTACTTC	CASSSGDRGYEQYF
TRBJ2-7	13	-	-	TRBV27	TGTGCCAGCAGCCACTCTAGGCGGGAACAAGAGTACTTC	CASSHSRREQEYF
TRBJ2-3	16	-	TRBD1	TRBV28	TGTGCCAGCAGTTTACAGGGACAGGGCTACACAGATACGCAGTATTTT	CASSLQGQGYTDTQYF
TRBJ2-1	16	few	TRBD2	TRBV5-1	TGCGCCAGCAGCTTTCTAGCGGAGAGCTCCTACAATGAGCAGTTCTTC	CASSFLAESSYNEQFF
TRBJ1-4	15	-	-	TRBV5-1	TGCGCCAGCAGCCCCGTTGGAGGTATAAATGAAAAACTGTTTTTT	CASSPVGGINEKLFF
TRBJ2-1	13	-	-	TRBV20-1	TGCAGTGCCATAGAGGTGTCTCGCAATGAGCAGTTCTTC	CSAIEVSRNEQFF
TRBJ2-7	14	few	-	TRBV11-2	TGTGCCAGCAGCATCGTTCGACCCAGTTGGGAGCAGTACTTC	CASSIVRPSWEQYF
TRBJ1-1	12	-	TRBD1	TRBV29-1	TGCAGCGTGGAGACAGGGACCCCTGAAGCTTTCTTT	CSVETGTPEAFF
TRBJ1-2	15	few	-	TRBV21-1	TGTGCCAGCAGCAAAGTCCAGGAGAAGAGCTATGGCTACACCTTC	CASSKVQEKSYGYTF
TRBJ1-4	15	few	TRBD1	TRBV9	TGTGCCAGCAGCGCCAAGGGACAGATTAATGAAAAACTGTTTTTT	CASSAKGQINEKLFF
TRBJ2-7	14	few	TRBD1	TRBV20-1	TGCAGTGCTAGAATAACGGGACAGGGGAACGAGCAGTACTTC	CSARITGQGNEQYF
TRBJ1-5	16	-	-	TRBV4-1	TGCGCCAGCAGCCAAGTGGCTGCGAGGGAGGGCCAGCCCCAGCATTTT	CASSQVAAREGQPQHF
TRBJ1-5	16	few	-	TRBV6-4	TGTGCCAGCCCAGATAAAGAGGGGATACTAAATCAGCCCCAGCATTTT	CASPDKEGILNQPQHF
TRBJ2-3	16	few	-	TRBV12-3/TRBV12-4	TGTGCCAGCAGGTACAGGGCCTACGGGACCACAGATACGCAGTATTTT	CASRYRAYGTTDTQYF
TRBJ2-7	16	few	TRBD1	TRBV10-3	TGTGCCATCAGTGAGTCCTGGACAGGTGGGTCCTACGAGCAGTACTTC	CAISESWTGGSYEQYF
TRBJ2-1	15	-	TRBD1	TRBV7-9	TGTGCCAGCAGCCCACCCGGGACAGGGCGGAATGAGCAGTTCTTC	CASSPPGTGRNEQFF
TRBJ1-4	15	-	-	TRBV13	TGTGCCAGCAGCTGGGGGACTGCAACTAATGAAAAACTGTTTTTT	CASSWGTATNEKLFF
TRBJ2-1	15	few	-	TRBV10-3	TGTGCCATCAGGGTTGGGGGCCGAGAGAACAATGAGCAGTTCTTC	CAIRVGGRENNEQFF
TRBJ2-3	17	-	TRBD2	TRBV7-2	TGTGCCAGCAGCTTAGGGGGTAGCGGGGTTAGCACAGATACGCAGTATTTT	CASSLGGSGVSTDTQYF
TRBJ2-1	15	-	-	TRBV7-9	TGTGCCAGCAGCTTAGCGAGGGGGGCGGCAAATGAGCAGTTCTTC	CASSLARGAANEQFF
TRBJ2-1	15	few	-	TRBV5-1	TGCGCCAGCAGCTTGCAAGCTGGAAGAAACAATGAGCAGTTCTTC	CASSLQAGRNNEQFF
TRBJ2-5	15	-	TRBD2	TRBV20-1	TGCAGTGCTAGAGTTGCGGGGGGTCTACTCCGGACCCAGTACTTC	CSARVAGGLLRTQYF
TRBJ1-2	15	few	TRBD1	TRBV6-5	TGTGCCAGCAGTTTATCTCAGGGGGGGGGGTATGGCTACACCTTC	CASSLSQGGGYGYTF
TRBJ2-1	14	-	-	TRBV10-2	TGCGCCAGCGGAGACTGGAGCTCCTACAATGAGCAGTTCTTC	CASGDWSSYNEQFF
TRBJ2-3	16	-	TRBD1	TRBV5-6	TGTGCCAGCAGCTTGGTGGACAGGGGGGAAACAGATACGCAGTATTTT	CASSLVDRGETDTQYF
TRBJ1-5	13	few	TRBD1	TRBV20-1	TGCAGTGTCCAGGGGGCTAGCAATCAGCCCCAGCATTTT	CSVQGASNQPQHF
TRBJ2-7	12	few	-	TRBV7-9	TGTGCCAGCAGCTTCATACCCTACGAGCAGTACTTC	CASSFIPYEQYF